This T cell receptor beta chain derives from a study of CD8 T cells in Susac syndrome. The CDR3 is made up of 16 amino acids. The V gene end was trimmed by 3 bases and the J gene end by 4 bases; junction bases not matched to a gene: 9. CDR1 is SEHNR and CDR2 is FQNEAQ in the germline V gene (reference sequence). About 0.5 to 1 ug RNA was reverse transcribed with random hexamers. Each CDR3 protein gets one entry after TCRdb re-called the immunoSEQ multiplex PCR reads with MiXCR. The data show some 170,000 distinct CDR3 sequences, roughly 94% seen once. Fulfillment of recently defined diagnostic criteria for definite or probable disease was shown by the patients with Susac syndrome. Negative isolation yielded CD8+ and CD4+ T cells; FACS enriched TEMRA cells.

The chain joins TRBV7-9 to TRBJ1-3; 7 positions agree with TRBD1. The sequence derives from a human donor with Susac syndrome. Sequencing was performed on CD4+ T cells from PBMCs. Here the CDR3 reads CASSLGVTGLGNTIYF. The DNA of the CDR3 is TGTGCCAGCAGCTTGGGGGTGACAGGGCTCGGAAACACCATATATTTT.